The rows below give T cell receptor beta chains drawn from one sample of a study of STAT5B mutations in CD4+ large granular lymphocyte leukemia. Libraries were prepared by immunoSEQ multiplex PCR; TCRdb keeps only in-frame clonotypes and omits some of them. The sample shows more than 20,000 clones, about three quarters of them seen only once. Sequencing used CD4+ T cells from blood buffy coats. The receptor set was obtained from a human donor in good health. Both conserved end residues are part of each CDR3. A D gene is named only where the DNA matches it firmly. Expanded clones get a size class; other rows say once, few or many, or leave the size out.

few	TRBJ2-7	TRBV25-1	TRBD1	TGTGCCAGCAGTGCATCTGGGACAGGGTCCTACGAGCAGTACTTC	CASSASGTGSYEQYF
NA	TRBJ1-1	TRBV4-2	TRBD1	TGTGCCAGCAGCCAAGAGGCGGACAGGGCAACTGAAGCTTTCTTT	CASSQEADRATEAFF
NA	TRBJ2-7	TRBV7-8	TRBD1	TGTGCCAGCAGCGAACCGGGACAGGGGGCTTACGAGCAGTACTTC	CASSEPGQGAYEQYF
NA	TRBJ2-4	TRBV6-1	NA	TGTGCCAGCAGTGAAGCGGGGGCACGGGTAACCCAAAACATTCAGTACTTC	CASSEAGARVTQNIQYF
NA	TRBJ2-2	TRBV23-1	TRBD1	TGCGCCAGCAGTCAACAACACCGGGACAGAAACACCGGGGAGCTGTTTTTT	CASSQQHRDRNTGELFF
once	TRBJ2-5	TRBV9	TRBD2	TGTGCCAGCAGCGTAGGTCCAGCGGGGGGTCATGAGACCCAGTACTTC	CASSVGPAGGHETQYF
NA	TRBJ2-2	TRBV6-1	TRBD1	TGTGCCAGCGGCACAGGGGGCCGGAGCACCGGGGAGCTGTTTTTT	CASGTGGRSTGELFF
NA	TRBJ1-2	TRBV5-4	NA	TGTGCCAGCAGCTTGAATGAGAGAGGCTACACCTTC	CASSLNERGYTF
NA	TRBJ2-7	TRBV27	NA	TGTGCCAGCAGTTTGGGCAGAACCTACGAGCAGTACTTC	CASSLGRTYEQYF
NA	TRBJ2-2	TRBV14	NA	TGTGCCAGCAGCCAGAAGGTTCTCACCGGGGAGCTGTTTTTT	CASSQKVLTGELFF
NA	TRBJ1-1	TRBV11-1	NA	TGTGCCAGCAGCTTCAGCCGGACTGAAGCTTTCTTT	CASSFSRTEAFF
NA	TRBJ2-1	TRBV7-3	NA	TGTGCCAGCAGCCATACTAGGTCCTCTGAGCAGTTCTTC	CASSHTRSSEQFF
NA	TRBJ2-5	TRBV5-6	TRBD1	TGTGCCAGCAGCTTCGACAGGGGCGCAGAGACCCAGTACTTC	CASSFDRGAETQYF
NA	TRBJ2-1	TRBV20-1	NA	TGCAGTGCGGAGCGGGATGAGCAGTTCTTC	CSAERDEQFF
NA	TRBJ1-2	TRBV6-5	NA	TGTGCCAGCAGCCTGGGGGGGTCGGACTATGGCTACACCTTC	CASSLGGSDYGYTF
few	TRBJ2-1	TRBV16	TRBD2	TGTGCCAGCAGCCCAGCGGGGGGATATCAGGGCAATGAGCAGTTCTTC	CASSPAGGYQGNEQFF
few	TRBJ1-2	TRBV11-3	NA	TGTGCCAGCAGCCCCGGAATGGGTGGCTACACCTTC	CASSPGMGGYTF
NA	TRBJ1-4	TRBV19	TRBD1	TGTGCCAGTAGTATCGTGGGGACAGGCCGAATCGGGGTGAGGGTGTTTTTT	CASSIVGTGRIGVRVFF
NA	TRBJ1-1	TRBV28	NA	TGTGCCAGCAGATACAGGAACACTGAAGCTTTCTTT	CASRYRNTEAFF
NA	TRBJ2-3	TRBV10-3	NA	TGTGCCATCAGTGAAGGTATCGGGGGGCTTAGCACAGATACGCAGTATTTT	CAISEGIGGLSTDTQYF
NA	TRBJ1-1	TRBV28	NA	TGTGCCAGCAGTTTGAAGGGGAGGACTGAAGCTTTCTTT	CASSLKGRTEAFF
few	TRBJ2-3	TRBV9	NA	TGTGCCAGCAGCGTAGTTGACTCCGTGGATACGCAGTATTTT	CASSVVDSVDTQYF
few	TRBJ1-2	TRBV6-5	TRBD1	TGTGCCAGCAGCCTACAGACAGGGGCCCCCTATGGCTACACCTTC	CASSLQTGAPYGYTF
NA	TRBJ1-4	TRBV6-1	NA	TGTGCCAGCAGTGAAGGCAAAGAAAAACTGTTTTTT	CASSEGKEKLFF
few	TRBJ2-1	TRBV7-3	NA	TGTGCCAGCAGCTTGGTGGGAGGACGAGATGAGCAGTTCTTC	CASSLVGGRDEQFF
NA	TRBJ2-3	TRBV19	NA	TGTGCCAGTGCCCCGGTGGCGGTTGACACAGATACGCAGTATTTT	CASAPVAVDTDTQYF
NA	TRBJ2-5	TRBV7-2	NA	TGTGCCAGCAGCCCCCGAGGGTTGGTGGGGGGCGTGGGGACCCAGTACTTC	CASSPRGLVGGVGTQYF
few	TRBJ1-1	TRBV19	NA	TGTGCCAGTAGTATAGCGAGGGGTGTTGAAGCTTTCTTT	CASSIARGVEAFF
NA	TRBJ2-7	TRBV9	TRBD2	TGTGCCAGCAGCGTACTGCTAGCGGGAGCTCGAGAGCAGTACTTC	CASSVLLAGAREQYF
NA	TRBJ2-7	TRBV11-2	NA	TGTGCCAGCAGCTTATATCGGGAATCCTACGAGCAGTACTTC	CASSLYRESYEQYF
NA	TRBJ1-1	TRBV30	NA	TGTGCCTGGACTCAGGGGCCGGACACTGAAGCTTTCTTT	CAWTQGPDTEAFF
NA	TRBJ2-7	TRBV6-5	NA	TGTGCCAGCAGTTACGGCCCGGACATACAGTACTTC	CASSYGPDIQYF
NA	TRBJ2-5	TRBV11-2	NA	TGTGCCAGCAGCTTAAGACAGGCTGGGTCCGGAGAGACCCAGTACTTC	CASSLRQAGSGETQYF
once	TRBJ2-7	TRBV6-5	NA	TGTGCCAGCAGTTACTACAGGAGCTCCTACGAGCAGTACTTC	CASSYYRSSYEQYF
once	TRBJ2-4	TRBV7-2	NA	TGTGCCAGCAGCTTCCAAGACAAGAAAGGAAACATTCAGTACTTC	CASSFQDKKGNIQYF
NA	TRBJ1-4	TRBV2	NA	TGTGCCAGCAGTGATGGCTCAAAGAGGGAAAAACTGTTTTTT	CASSDGSKREKLFF
once	TRBJ2-3	TRBV29-1	TRBD2	TGCAGCGTCACGGGGGGGCTAGCGGGGCCCACAGATACGCAGTATTTT	CSVTGGLAGPTDTQYF
NA	TRBJ1-5	TRBV5-6	TRBD1	TGTGCCAGCAGCCCCGACAGGGGGCAGAGCAATCAGCCCCAGCATTTT	CASSPDRGQSNQPQHF
NA	TRBJ2-3	TRBV29-1	TRBD2	TGCAGCGTCAAGCGCCCCGGGACTAGCGGCACAGATACGCAGTATTTT	CSVKRPGTSGTDTQYF
once	TRBJ2-3	TRBV10-3	NA	TGTGCCATCAGTGGGGGGCGTAGCACAGATACGCAGTATTTT	CAISGGRSTDTQYF
few	TRBJ1-5	TRBV2	NA	TGTGCCAGCAGAACGGACAGCAATCAGCCCCAGCATTTT	CASRTDSNQPQHF
NA	TRBJ2-7	TRBV6-1	TRBD1	TGTGCCAGCAGTGAAGTTCAACAGGGGTCCTACGAGCAGTACTTC	CASSEVQQGSYEQYF
NA	TRBJ2-7	TRBV15	TRBD2	TGTGCCACCAGCAGAGGAGAGGCGGGAGGGAGCTCCTACGAGCAGTACTTC	CATSRGEAGGSSYEQYF
NA	TRBJ2-7	TRBV2	TRBD2	TGTGCCAGCAGATTCGGACTAGCGGGAGGAGGCGAGCAGTACTTC	CASRFGLAGGGEQYF
NA	TRBJ2-1	TRBV7-2	TRBD2	TGTGCCAGCAGCTTAAGCGGGGGGATTTACAATGAGCAGTTCTTC	CASSLSGGIYNEQFF
NA	TRBJ2-2	TRBV11-1	TRBD1	TGTGCCAGCAGCGATAGGTGGTTCCAGGGGGCCGGGGAGCTGTTTTTT	CASSDRWFQGAGELFF
NA	TRBJ2-5	TRBV11-3	NA	TGTGCCAGCAGCCGAGAAGGGGCTATCCAAGAGACCCAGTACTTC	CASSREGAIQETQYF
NA	TRBJ2-5	TRBV5-6	TRBD1	TGTGCCAGCAGCGCAGACAGGGGGCCAGGCGAGACCCAGTACTTC	CASSADRGPGETQYF
NA	TRBJ1-5	TRBV7-2	NA	TGTGCCAGCAGCTTTAACGGGGGCGGCAATCAGCCCCAGCATTTT	CASSFNGGGNQPQHF
NA	TRBJ2-3	TRBV7-9	TRBD2	TGTGCCAGCAGCTTAAAGAAACTAGCGGGAGGGGGAGATACGCAGTATTTT	CASSLKKLAGGGDTQYF
NA	TRBJ1-4	TRBV5-1	TRBD1	TGCGCCAGCAGCAAGGGACAGGAGGCAACTAATGAAAAACTGTTTTTT	CASSKGQEATNEKLFF